This T cell receptor beta chain was documented in a study of blood T cell repertoires in COVID-19. As originally analysed: Nucleated cell number was recorded as an estimate derived from reference gene primer amplification. Assay used: immunoSEQ multiplex PCR; TCRdb lists only in-frame clones, some missing. V and J calls and clone size are copied from that table; D and trimming were computed from the DNA. The table lists around 700,000 clones, about nine tenths of them singletons. The CDR3 sequence is 16 residues long. The germline CDR1 and CDR2 sequences are KGHSH and LQKENI. Trimming shortened V by 0 bases and J by 0 bases, and 11 bases separated the two germline ends.

V and J are TRBV18 and TRBJ1-1; D unresolved. The receptor was isolated from a woman under 30 with acute or convalescent COVID-19. Specimen: peripheral blood. The CDR3 sequence: CASSPPRVRLNTEAFF. The CDR3 DNA follows: TGTGCCAGCTCACCACCCCGGGTAAGGTTGAACACTGAAGCTTTCTTT.